The sequence of this T cell receptor (beta chain) was determined in a study of control samples from healthy donors and cancer patients. Trimming pared 5 bases from V and 2 bases from J, leaving 13 bases between. Looked up from germline, CDR1 is PRHDT and CDR2 is FYEKMQ (reference sequence). This CDR3 region has 15 residues. TCRdb keeps only in-frame clones here, not all; method: immunoSEQ multiplex PCR. The table lists around 80,000 clones, roughly 89% of them singletons. Sequenced: blood. The origin of this receptor is a man between 45 and 60 years old in good health. The genes are TRBV13 and TRBJ1-3; no clear D. CDR3 in DNA: TGTGCCAGCAGCACGACGGGTTTAGCTGGAAACACCATATATTTT. This gives the protein CASSTTGLAGNTIYF.